This TCR beta chain was recovered during a study of post-analysis software for immune sequencing data. Study overall: Secondary progressive, relapsing-remitting and progressive-relapsing multiple sclerosis were among the included disease courses. Study results and caveats: Strong co-clustering by F measure was evident for samples that had been prepared in the same batch. Compared with controls, patients had more of five or six TRBV segments, including TRBV5-6, TRBV5-1 and TRBV20-1.

The V segment lost 6 bases and the J segment 2 bases; nucleotides outside the gene matches: 7. This CDR3 comprises 13 residues. Germline CDR1 and CDR2: DFQATT and SNEGSKA (reference sequence). Prepared libraries of TCR beta cDNA carried unique molecular identifiers. Each CDR3 protein is one row after TCRdb ran MiXCR on the PCR reads. This table holds about 500,000 distinct CDR3 sequences, less than 45% found once. Points on this clonotype: The antigen is undetermined.

The specimen sequenced was blood. The sequence was obtained from a girl aged 5 to 17 with multiple sclerosis. The chain is built from TRBV20-1 and TRBJ2-7, with 7 bases identical to TRBD1. Here the CDR3 DNA reads TGCAGTGCCACGACACAGGGGACCTACGAGCAGTACTTC. Translating gives CSATTQGTYEQYF.